The rows below give T cell receptor beta chains drawn from one sample of a study of blood T cell repertoires in COVID-19. Using immunoSEQ multiplex PCR, the repertoire was profiled, and TCRdb retains in-frame clones only, with some absent. The table shows 400,000 or so clones, with less than 95% occurring only once. Sequencing was carried out using PBMCs or T cells enriched from blood (not recorded which). The origin of the receptors is a man aged 18 to 30 who had recovered from COVID-19. Both conserved end residues are part of each CDR3. A D gene is named only where the DNA matches it firmly. Size values are once, few and many counts, or a class for expanded clones, and some rows have none.

d_gene	abundance	v_gene	j_gene	CDR3nt	CDR3aa
TRBD1	NA	TRBV19	TRBJ1-3	TGTGCCAGTAGTCCGTGGACAGGAGGTGGAAACACCATATATTTT	CASSPWTGGGNTIYF
NA	NA	TRBV7-8	TRBJ1-2	TGTGCCAGCAGCTTTCGGGAGGGGGTCTCTGCTTATGGCTACACCTTC	CASSFREGVSAYGYTF
NA	NA	TRBV3-1/TRBV3-2	TRBJ2-4	TGTGCCAGCAGCCAAGACGCGGGACCGCCACTAGCCAAAAACATTCAGTACTTC	CASSQDAGPPLAKNIQYF
TRBD2	NA	TRBV7-2	TRBJ2-3	TGTGCCAGCAGCTTACAAGCGGGGCACACAGATACGCAGTATTTT	CASSLQAGHTDTQYF
TRBD1	NA	TRBV18	TRBJ2-3	TGTGCCAGCTCCCGGGACAGGGGGCCAGATACGCAGTATTTT	CASSRDRGPDTQYF
NA	NA	TRBV11-3	TRBJ2-1	TGTGCCAGCAGCTATAGCGGATCTACCTACAATGAGCAGTTCTTC	CASSYSGSTYNEQFF
TRBD1	NA	TRBV6-5	TRBJ1-2	TGTGCCAGCAGTTACTCGAGGGACAGCAACTATGGCTACACCTTC	CASSYSRDSNYGYTF
TRBD2	few	TRBV5-3	TRBJ2-7	TGTGCCAGATCGGCCGGTCGGATAGCGGGAGTCGACGAGCAGTACTTC	CARSAGRIAGVDEQYF
NA	NA	TRBV9	TRBJ1-3	TGTGCCAGCAGCCAGGGGTGGGGTACGGCTGGAAACACCATATATTTT	CASSQGWGTAGNTIYF
NA	NA	TRBV12-5	TRBJ1-5	TGTGCTAGTGGGACAGGTAGCAATCAGCCCCAGCATTTT	CASGTGSNQPQHF
NA	NA	TRBV5-6	TRBJ1-5	TGTGCCAGCAGCTTGGCGGCAGGTCCAATTCTCAATCAGCCCCAGCATTTT	CASSLAAGPILNQPQHF
TRBD2	NA	TRBV10-3	TRBJ2-7	TGTGCCATCAAGGGTGGTAGCGGGATCTTTGAGCAGTACTTC	CAIKGGSGIFEQYF
NA	NA	TRBV18	TRBJ1-3	TGTGCCAGCTCACCAGGGGACTACTCTGGAAACACCATATATTTT	CASSPGDYSGNTIYF
TRBD2	NA	TRBV3-1/TRBV3-2	TRBJ2-1	TGTGCCAGCAGTTCGACTAGCGGGGGCGCTTCCTACAATGAGCAGTTCTTC	CASSSTSGGASYNEQFF
TRBD1	once	TRBV13	TRBJ1-2	TGTGCCAGCAGCTTAGAGAGGCCGGACAGGGCCTATAATGGCTACACCTTC	CASSLERPDRAYNGYTF
NA	NA	TRBV11-2	TRBJ1-1	TGTGCCAGCAGCTTAGCACCTAGTGGGACTGAAGCTTTCTTT	CASSLAPSGTEAFF